These 30 T cell receptor beta chains share one sample of origin, sequenced in a study of CD8+ T cells in alopecia areata (dated by TCRdb to 2017 to 2018). The library was prepared using the immunoSEQ multiplex PCR assay. For TCR sequencing, RNA was extracted from every sample and reverse transcribed into cDNA to serve as template. TCRdb's version of the immuneACCESS table is confined to in-frame rearrangements and falls short of the full clone set. An unresolved V gene accounts for under half of the shortfall where checked; the remainder is of unknown origin. The sample table lists roughly 200,000 clones, around three fifths of them with a count of one. The top ten hold roughly an eighth of the sample. The time point label of this sample denotes: around 24 weeks on oral tofacitinib. This specimen's treatment or condition label, interpreted: oral pan-JAK inhibitor, 5-10 mg twice daily. The specimen was CD8+ T cells sorted from blood, collected at week 24, from a patient treated with tofacitinib. These receptors were obtained from a human donor with alopecia areata.

V usage is TRBV6-5 and J usage is TRBJ1-1; D ambiguous. The V gene lost 0 bases and the J gene lost 3 bases, with 8 bases spanning the gap. Germline assignment: CDR1 MNHEY and CDR2 SVGAGI. The CDR3 is 14 residues long. Written as DNA, the CDR3 is TGTGCCAGCAGTTACTCTAGCGGATACACTGAAGCTTTCTTT. The encoded protein is CASSYSSGYTEAFF.

The chain couples TRBV29-1 to TRBJ2-5; TRBD1 might be the D (5 bases). Trimming pared 7 bases from V and 4 bases from J, leaving 16 bases between. CDR3 size: 13 residues. The germline V gene encodes CDR1 SQVTM and CDR2 ANQGSEA. The DNA of the CDR3 is TGCAGCGCCGAGAAGGGGTCTGGAGAGACCCAGTACTTC. It is translated as CSAEKGSGETQYF.

The sample holds a few counts of this clone. V usage is TRBV7-2 and J usage is TRBJ2-1, with a tentative D call TRBD2 (5 bases). This CDR3 spans 15 amino acids. Deletions cut 1 base from V and 4 bases from J, with 11 bases between. Germline V CDR1 and CDR2: SGHTA, FQGNSA. CDR3: CASSLVSLGYNEQFF. Here the CDR3 DNA reads TGTGCCAGCAGCTTAGTGTCACTAGGATACAATGAGCAGTTCTTC.

CDR3 sequence (DNA): TGTGCCAGTACGGGCAGGTCTACTGAAGCTTTCTTT. Protein sequence: CASTGRSTEAFF. The J gene is TRBJ1-1, the V gene TRBV19; unclear D gene. V lost 7 bases, J lost 5 bases, and 11 bases lay in between. The CDR3 consists of 12 residues. Germline V lookup: CDR1 LNHDA, CDR2 SQIVND (reference sequence). Full variable domain (remainder filled in from reference TRBV19 and TRBJ1-1): DGGITQSPKYLFRKEGQNVTLSCEQNLNHDAMYWYRQDPGQGLRLIYYSQIVNDFQKGDIAEGYSVSREKKESFPLTVTSAQKNPTAFYLCASTGRSTEAFFGQGTRLTVV.

V usage is TRBV11-2 and J usage is TRBJ2-1; weak D call: TRBD2 (6 bases). This CDR3 comprises 16 residues. V was clipped by 1 base and J by 16 bases, with 26 bases between them. From germline, CDR1 is SGHAT and CDR2 FQNNGV. In DNA form, the CDR3 reads TGTGCCAGCAGCTTAGTGCTGGGGGGAGACCGTCACCCTCATTTCTTC. It yields the protein CASSLVLGGDRHPHFF.

This clone was found once. The CDR3 DNA follows: TGTGCCATCAGTGAGTCATCCAGGGGTAACACGAATGAGCAGTTCTTC. Its protein is CAISESSRGNTNEQFF. This chain joins TRBV10-3 and TRBJ2-1; maybe TRBD1 (6 bases). Germline assignment: CDR1 ENHRY and CDR2 SYGVKD. V was pared by 0 bases and J by 7 bases, with 16 bases between. CDR3 length equals 16 residues.

Only a few counts were recorded for this clone. The chain combines TRBV29-1 with TRBJ1-1; D is possibly TRBD1 (6 bases). Trimming left V 0 bases short and J 4 bases short, with 15 bases between. CDR3 length: 15 amino acids. Per the germline V gene, CDR1 is SQVTM and CDR2 is ANQGSEA. The CDR3 DNA sequence: TGCAGCGTTGAAGAGGTTTCGGGAGGGGGCACTGAAGCTTTCTTT. Translated: CSVEEVSGGGTEAFF.

This sequence joins TRBV29-1 and TRBJ1-2; possibly TRBD1 for D (6 bases). With 3 bases removed from V and 5 bases from J, the gap between germline ends came to 13 bases. The CDR3 covers 13 residues. Looked up from germline, CDR1 is SQVTM and CDR2 is ANQGSEA. This CDR3 reads CSVDPPQGYGYTF. The CDR3, as DNA: TGCAGCGTTGATCCACCGCAGGGGTATGGCTACACCTTC.

The chain uses TRBV11-2 and TRBJ2-6, with D unclear. The length of the CDR3 is 15 residues. Looked up from germline, CDR1 is SGHAT and CDR2 is FQNNGV. V shed 5 bases and J shed 0 bases, with 8 bases lying between them. CDR3 loop: CASSQASSGANVLTF. The CDR3 DNA sequence: TGTGCCAGCAGCCAAGCAAGCTCTGGGGCCAACGTCCTGACTTTC.

This chain uses TRBV4-1 with TRBJ2-1; D may correspond to TRBD1 or TRBD2 (5 bases each). V gave up 5 bases and J gave up 6 bases, with 14 bases separating them. Germline-derived CDR1 and CDR2 are MGHRA and YSYEKL. There are 14 residues in the CDR3. The CDR3 nucleotides read TGCGCCAGCAGCTGGGGCGGGCAGGCCAATGAGCAGTTCTTC. Translation: CASSWGGQANEQFF.

The chain joins TRBV29-1 to TRBJ2-2; D gene unclear. The germline gives CDR1 SQVTM, CDR2 ANQGSEA. This CDR3 is 10 amino acids long. Trimming stripped 4 bases from V and 7 bases from J, with 4 bases between. The CDR3 protein is CSVAVGELFF. The CDR3 DNA reads as TGCAGCGTTGCTGTCGGGGAGCTGTTTTTT.

The rearrangement uses TRBV16 and TRBJ2-7, with D tentatively TRBD1 (8 bases). This CDR3 spans 13 amino acids. V lost 2 bases to trimming and J lost 6 bases, with 11 bases between them. Germline lookup yields CDR1 KGHSY and CDR2 FQNENV. CDR3 nucleotides: TGTGCCAGCAGCCAAACAGGGGGGGCCGAGCAGTACTTC. Translation: CASSQTGGAEQYF.

The chain carries TRBV7-9 and TRBJ1-1, with D tentatively TRBD1 (6 bases). CDR1 is SEHNR, CDR2 FQNEAQ, per germline (reference sequence). This CDR3 comprises 12 residues. Trimming removed 5 bases at V and 5 bases at J, with 9 bases between. The chain's CDR3 is CASSQGNTEAFF. The CDR3 DNA sequence: TGTGCCAGCAGCCAGGGGAATACTGAAGCTTTCTTT.

In this sample, this clone turned up a few times. V gene TRBV4-1 combines with J gene TRBJ2-3, with 7 bases that match TRBD1. The V gene end was trimmed by 2 bases and the J gene end by 6 bases; junction bases not matched to a gene: 8. CDR1 MGHRA and CDR2 YSYEKL come from the germline V gene. The CDR3 extends over 15 amino acids. CDR3 DNA: TGCGCCAGCAGCCAACGGACAGGTCCCTACGATACGCAGTATTTT. The encoded protein is CASSQRTGPYDTQYF.

The chain joins TRBV4-1 to TRBJ1-1; tentatively, D is TRBD1 (5 bases). The germline CDR1 and CDR2 sequences are MGHRA and YSYEKL. Trimming shortened V by 1 base and J by 1 base, and 10 bases separated the two germline ends. The CDR3 is 15 amino acids. CDR3 nucleotides: TGCGCCAGCAGCCAAGTTGAGGGGACGAACACTGAAGCTTTCTTT. Encoded protein: CASSQVEGTNTEAFF.

This clone appeared a few times. This chain links TRBV29-1 with TRBJ1-2; no reliable D call. The ends were cut back, 6 bases at V and 8 bases at J, with 10 bases in the middle. Per germline, CDR1 SQVTM and CDR2 ANQGSEA. This CDR3 is 10 amino acids long. The CDR3 protein is CSVNLDGYTF. DNA of the CDR3: TGCAGCGTAAACCTTGACGGCTACACCTTC.

This chain uses TRBV30 with TRBJ1-2, with D perhaps TRBD1 (5 bases). This CDR3 has 14 amino acids. V was cut by 3 bases and J by 2 bases, with 13 bases left in between. Per germline, CDR1 GTSNPN and CDR2 SVGIG (reference sequence). CDR3 loop: CAWSPLGGNYGYTF. CDR3 bases: TGTGCCTGGAGCCCCTTGGGGGGGAACTATGGCTACACCTTC.

This clone was seen a few times. The chain is built from TRBV30 and TRBJ2-5; a weak D match, TRBD2 (5 bases). V lost 1 base, J lost 3 bases, and 9 bases lay in between. The CDR3 runs 13 residues. Germline CDR1 GTSNPN, CDR2 SVGIG (reference sequence). The CDR3 DNA is TGTGCCTGGAGTGCAGAAGCGGAAGAGACCCAGTACTTC. This translates into CAWSAEAEETQYF.

V gene TRBV9 combines with J gene TRBJ1-5; 7 bases agree with TRBD1. CDR1 SGDLS and CDR2 YYNGEE come from the germline V gene. There are 14 residues in the CDR3. V lost 7 bases and J lost 9; bases outside the gene matches: 13. CDR3 in DNA: TGTGCCAGCGGTTGGACAGGACGTAATGGGCCCCAGCATTTT. It specifies CASGWTGRNGPQHF.

The genes are TRBV4-1 and TRBJ2-7; tentatively, D is TRBD1 (5 bases). This CDR3 region has 15 residues. V lost 2 bases and J 0 bases, leaving 11 bases between the germline ends. Germline V gene data show CDR1 as MGHRA and CDR2 as YSYEKL. CDR3 bases: TGCGCCAGCAGCCAACTCCAGGGTACCTCCTACGAGCAGTACTTC. This encodes CASSQLQGTSYEQYF.

This clone was seen only a few times. The rearrangement joins TRBV30 to TRBJ2-1; 11 bases are a match to TRBD2. CDR1 is GTSNPN and CDR2 is SVGIG in the germline V gene (reference sequence). The trim removed 4 bases at V and 0 bases at J, leaving 11 bases unmatched. This CDR3 spans 18 amino acids. CDR3 region: CAWTPTSGALSSYNEQFF. The CDR3 DNA sequence: TGTGCCTGGACCCCGACTAGCGGGGCCCTAAGCTCCTACAATGAGCAGTTCTTC. Using reference TRBV30 and TRBJ2-1 for the parts outside the CDR3, the full variable domain is SQTIHQWPATLVQPVGSPLSLECTVEGTSNPNLYWYRQAAGRGLQLLFYSVGIGQISSEVPQNLSASRPQDRQFILSSKKLLLSDSGFYLCAWTPTSGALSSYNEQFFGPGTRLTVL.

The V call is TRBV29-1, the J call TRBJ2-7, with D perhaps matching TRBD2 (5 bases). Germline assignment: CDR1 SQVTM and CDR2 ANQGSEA. Trimming stripped 6 bases from V and 1 base from J, with 19 bases between. The CDR3 runs 15 residues. The CDR3 coding sequence is TGCAGCGTCGGAGGATTGGGTAGGCTTTCCTACGAGCAGTACTTC. Protein product: CSVGGLGRLSYEQYF.

Only a few counts were recorded for this clone. The rearrangement links TRBV12-5 to TRBJ1-1, with D tentatively TRBD1 (5 bases). The V end was cut by 5 bases, the J end by 1 base, with 14 bases between. In germline, CDR1 is LGHNT, CDR2 FRNRAP. The CDR3 length is 15 residues. The DNA of the CDR3 is TGTGCTAGTGGTCTCTCCCGACAGAGGAACACTGAAGCTTTCTTT. Translated: CASGLSRQRNTEAFF.

V and J are TRBV30 and TRBJ2-7; tentative D call: TRBD2 (5 bases). V was cut by 3 bases and J by 2 bases, with 14 bases left in between. Per the germline V gene, CDR1 is GTSNPN and CDR2 is SVGIG (reference sequence). There are 14 residues in the CDR3. The CDR3 sequence is CAWRGPGLAYEQYF. Written as DNA, the CDR3 is TGTGCCTGGAGGGGCCCAGGACTTGCCTACGAGCAGTACTTC.

The chain couples TRBV2 to TRBJ1-5; no clear D gene. This CDR3 comprises 13 residues. Germline values: CDR1 SNHLY, CDR2 FYNNEI. The V end was cut by 9 bases, the J end by 0 bases, with 9 bases between. For the CDR3, the DNA is TGTGCCAGTCAGAAAAATAGCAATCAGCCCCAGCATTTT. Translating it yields CASQKNSNQPQHF.

The V call is TRBV5-1, the J call TRBJ1-1, with D hard to call. The CDR3 covers 15 residues. Germline V gene data show CDR1 as SGHRS and CDR2 as YFSETQ. Trimming stripped 0 bases from V and 1 base from J, with 10 bases between. The chain's CDR3 is CASSLGAGANTEAFF. The CDR3 DNA follows: TGCGCCAGCAGCTTGGGGGCAGGTGCGAACACTGAAGCTTTCTTT. Complete variable domain (other parts from reference TRBV5-1 and TRBJ1-1): KAGVTQTPRYLIKTRGQQVTLSCSPISGHRSVSWYQQTPGQGLQFLFEYFSETQRNKGNFPGRFSGRQFSNSRSEMNVSTLELGDSALYLCASSLGAGANTEAFFGQGTRLTVV.

The rearrangement links TRBV2 to TRBJ2-3, with 8 bases aligning to TRBD1. The junction had 8 bases not matched to a gene; V was cut back by 6 bases and J by 3 bases. Germline V CDR1 and CDR2: SNHLY, FYNNEI. The CDR3 is 15 residues long. CDR3 amino acids: CASSVTDRATDTQYF. CDR3 bases: TGTGCCAGCAGCGTCACGGACAGGGCAACAGATACGCAGTATTTT.

J is TRBJ2-6 and V is TRBV29-1; tentative D call: TRBD1 (7 bases). Germline CDR1 SQVTM, CDR2 ANQGSEA. CDR3 length equals 19 residues. The V and J ends lost 5 bases and 2 bases respectively, with 25 bases between them. In DNA form, the CDR3 reads TGCAGCGTTACCCTACTAGCCCGGGACAGAGGGGCTGGGGCCAACGTCCTGACTTTC. Translation: CSVTLLARDRGAGANVLTF.

The CDR3 sequence: CASSGAGDNEKLFF. The CDR3 nucleotides are TGTGCCAGCAGTGGAGCGGGGGACAATGAAAAACTGTTTTTT. The rearrangement joins TRBV2 to TRBJ1-4; a weak D match, TRBD1 (5 bases). CDR1 and CDR2 from the germline V gene are SNHLY and FYNNEI. With 4 bases removed from V and 5 bases from J, the gap between germline ends came to 11 bases. The CDR3 sequence is 14 residues long.

In its sample, this clone was seen a few times. J is TRBJ1-2 and V is TRBV23-1; D unresolved. TRBV23-1 is given ORF status, its function remaining uncertain. Trimming shortened V by 10 bases and J by 4 bases, and 28 bases separated the two germline ends. CDR3 length: 17 amino acids. The CDR3 loop is CAKAPSSHPSLIYGYTF. CDR3 nucleotide sequence: TGCGCCAAAGCCCCCAGCAGTCACCCCAGTCTGATCTATGGCTACACCTTC.